This paragraph reports one TCR beta chain. No antigen is known for it. These data come from a study of T cell responses to AZD1222 COVID-19 vaccine. Findings and limits, study-wide: Most donors were white British and more were female, and clonal diversity was possibly underestimated. The CD4 TCRs associated with vaccination extended across spike and predominated at 160-218 and 743-854.

The ends were cut back, 5 bases at V and 2 bases at J, with 9 bases in the middle. Germline lookup yields CDR1 SEHNR and CDR2 FQNEAQ (reference sequence). The CDR3 is made up of 13 amino acids. The data were produced by immunoSEQ multiplex PCR, yet TCRdb's version contains in-frame clones alone and is incomplete. The sample has around 150,000 clones, approximately 90% seen once. The receptor comes from an adult who received the AZD1222 COVID-19 vaccine. The chain has TRBV7-9 and TRBJ1-2; possibly TRBD1 for D (5 bases). This specimen was peripheral blood, taken 28 days after the second AZD1222 dose. As DNA, the CDR3 is TGTGCCAGCAGCAAGGGACGGAACTATGGCTACACCTTC. Translated, it gives CASSKGRNYGYTF.